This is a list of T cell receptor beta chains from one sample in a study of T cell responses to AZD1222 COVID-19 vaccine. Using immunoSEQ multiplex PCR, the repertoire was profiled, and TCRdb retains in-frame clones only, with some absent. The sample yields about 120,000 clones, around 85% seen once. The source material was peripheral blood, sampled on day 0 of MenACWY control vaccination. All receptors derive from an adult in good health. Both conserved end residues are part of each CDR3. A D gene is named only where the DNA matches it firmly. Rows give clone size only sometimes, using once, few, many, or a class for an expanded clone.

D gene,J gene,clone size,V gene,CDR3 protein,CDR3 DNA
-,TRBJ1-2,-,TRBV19,CASSPGFGYTF,TGTGCCAGTAGCCCCGGATTTGGCTACACCTTC
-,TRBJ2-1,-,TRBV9,CASSAEGWAYNEQFF,TGTGCCAGCAGCGCTGAGGGGTGGGCGTACAATGAGCAGTTCTTC
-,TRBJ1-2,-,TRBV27,CASSNRQDSSRRYTF,TGTGCCAGCAGTAACAGACAGGATTCGTCAAGGCGGTACACCTTC
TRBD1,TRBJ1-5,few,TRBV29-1,CSAWTGFSNQPQHF,TGCAGCGCCTGGACAGGGTTTAGCAATCAGCCCCAGCATTTT
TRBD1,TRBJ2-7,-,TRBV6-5,CASSLTGTGAYEQYF,TGTGCCAGCAGTCTCACCGGGACAGGGGCCTACGAGCAGTACTTC
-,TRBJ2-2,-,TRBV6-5,CASSYRYTGELFF,TGTGCCAGCAGTTACCGGTACACCGGGGAGCTGTTTTTT
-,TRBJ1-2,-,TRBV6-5,CASSYSRGAYGYTF,TGTGCCAGCAGTTACTCGAGGGGGGCCTATGGCTACACCTTC
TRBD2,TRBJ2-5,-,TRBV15,CATSRDSGEETQYF,TGTGCCACCAGCAGAGATAGCGGGGAGGAGACCCAGTACTTC
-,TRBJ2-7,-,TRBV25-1,CASSEAGKKYF,TGTGCCAGCAGTGAGGCGGGGAAGAAGTACTTC
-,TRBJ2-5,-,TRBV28,CASSFRGVVAGTQYF,TGTGCCAGCAGTTTTAGGGGGGTGGTGGCGGGGACCCAGTACTTC
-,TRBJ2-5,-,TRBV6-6,CASSYDGGRLQETQYF,TGTGCCAGCAGTTACGACGGGGGGCGATTACAAGAGACCCAGTACTTC
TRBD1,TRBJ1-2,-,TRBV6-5,CASRLTGSGYGYTF,TGTGCCAGCAGATTGACAGGGAGTGGGTATGGCTACACCTTC
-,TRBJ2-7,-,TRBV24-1,CATSDSSGQGIYEQYF,TGTGCCACCAGTGATTCTTCAGGCCAAGGAATCTACGAGCAGTACTTC
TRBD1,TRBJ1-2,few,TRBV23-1,CASVPGQGGVGCYTF,TGCGCCAGCGTTCCAGGCCAGGGGGGCGTAGGTTGCTACACCTTC
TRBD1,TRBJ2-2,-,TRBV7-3,CASSSSGTGGPGELFF,TGTGCCAGCAGCTCCTCCGGGACAGGGGGCCCCGGGGAGCTGTTTTTT
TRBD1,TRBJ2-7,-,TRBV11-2,CASSWIRGRSSEQYF,TGTGCCAGCAGCTGGATCAGGGGGCGTTCTAGCGAGCAGTACTTC
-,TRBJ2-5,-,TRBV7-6,CASSLDLGDQETQYF,TGTGCCAGCAGCTTAGATTTGGGGGATCAAGAGACCCAGTACTTC
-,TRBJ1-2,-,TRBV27,CASSFSGSYGYTF,TGTGCCAGCAGTTTCTCGGGATCCTATGGCTACACCTTC
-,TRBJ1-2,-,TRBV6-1,CASSAPSGQGAEGYTF,TGTGCCAGCAGTGCCCCCTCGGGGCAGGGAGCCGAAGGCTACACCTTC
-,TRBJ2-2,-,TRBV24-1,CATSGRANTGELFF,TGTGCCACCAGTGGGAGGGCGAACACCGGGGAGCTGTTTTTT
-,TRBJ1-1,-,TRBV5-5,CASSLQPGGTEAFF,TGTGCCAGCAGCTTGCAACCGGGAGGCACTGAAGCTTTCTTT
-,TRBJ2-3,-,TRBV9,CASSPWTAFTDTQYF,TGTGCCAGCAGCCCATGGACAGCCTTCACAGATACGCAGTATTTT
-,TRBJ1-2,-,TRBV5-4,CASSSSGTAVVYGYTF,TGTGCCAGCAGCTCCTCCGGGACCGCCGTCGTCTATGGCTACACCTTC
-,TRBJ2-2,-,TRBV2,CASRPGLNTGELFF,TGTGCCAGCAGGCCGGGACTGAACACCGGGGAGCTGTTTTTT
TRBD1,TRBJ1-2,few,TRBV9,CASSSQGAKGYTF,TGTGCCAGCAGCAGTCAGGGGGCTAAGGGCTACACCTTC
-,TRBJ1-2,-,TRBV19,CASSIDNGYTF,TGTGCCAGTAGTATAGATAATGGCTACACCTTC
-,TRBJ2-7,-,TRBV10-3,CAISESPGTYEQYF,TGTGCCATCAGTGAGTCTCCGGGTACCTACGAGCAGTACTTC
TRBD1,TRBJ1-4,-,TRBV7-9,CASSPQGFNEKLFF,TGTGCCAGCAGCCCACAGGGGTTTAATGAAAAACTGTTTTTT
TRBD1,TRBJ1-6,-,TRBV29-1,CSDIGQGGSPLHF,TGCAGCGACATAGGACAGGGAGGTTCACCCCTCCACTTT
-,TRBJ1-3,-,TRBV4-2,CASSQMDGTFSGNTIYF,TGTGCCAGCAGCCAAATGGACGGAACCTTCTCTGGAAACACCATATATTTT
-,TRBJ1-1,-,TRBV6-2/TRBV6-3,CASSPGASNTEAFF,TGTGCCAGCAGTCCCGGGGCCTCTAACACTGAAGCTTTCTTT
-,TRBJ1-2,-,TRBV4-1,CASSRLQGRRDGYTF,TGCGCCAGCAGCCGCTTACAGGGTAGGCGCGATGGCTACACCTTC
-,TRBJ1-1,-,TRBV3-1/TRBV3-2,CASSHSKEAFF,TGTGCCAGCAGCCATTCAAAAGAAGCTTTCTTT
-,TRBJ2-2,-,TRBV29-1,CSVARDVAGELFF,TGCAGCGTTGCCAGGGACGTGGCCGGGGAGCTGTTTTTT
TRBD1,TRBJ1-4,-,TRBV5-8,CASSGWTGEGNEKLFF,TGTGCCAGCAGCGGATGGACAGGGGAAGGCAATGAAAAACTGTTTTTT
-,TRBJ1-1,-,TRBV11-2,CASSLQNTEAFF,TGTGCCAGCAGCTTACAGAACACTGAAGCTTTCTTT
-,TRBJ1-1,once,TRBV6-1,CASSEEGGDTEAFF,TGTGCCAGCAGTGAAGAGGGAGGGGACACTGAAGCTTTCTTT
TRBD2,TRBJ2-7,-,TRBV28,CASIGSGSYEQYF,TGTGCCAGCATAGGGAGCGGGAGCTACGAGCAGTACTTC
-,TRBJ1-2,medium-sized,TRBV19,CASSIGINYGYTF,TGTGCCAGTAGTATAGGAATAAATTATGGCTACACCTTC
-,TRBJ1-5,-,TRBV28,CASSLTGGGQPQHF,TGTGCCAGCAGTTTAACCGGGGGGGGTCAGCCCCAGCATTTT
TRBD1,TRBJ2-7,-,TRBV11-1,CASSRITGGLAYEQYF,TGTGCCAGCAGCCGGATTACAGGGGGCCTGGCCTACGAGCAGTACTTC
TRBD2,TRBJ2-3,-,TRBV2,CASSLAGGHTDTQYF,TGTGCCAGCAGTTTAGCGGGGGGACACACAGATACGCAGTATTTT
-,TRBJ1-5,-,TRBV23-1,CASSQSCSLHWTGNQPQHF,TGCGCCAGCAGTCAATCTTGTAGTCTACACTGGACAGGCAATCAGCCCCAGCATTTT
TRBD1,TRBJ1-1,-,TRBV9,CASSVVQGQGEAFF,TGTGCCAGCAGCGTAGTACAGGGGCAGGGTGAAGCTTTCTTT
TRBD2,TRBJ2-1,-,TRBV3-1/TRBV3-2,CASSQDRSGTSGVNEQFF,TGTGCCAGCAGCCAAGATCGGTCCGGGACTAGCGGGGTTAATGAGCAGTTCTTC
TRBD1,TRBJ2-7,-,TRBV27,CASSLSRGQGGYEQYF,TGTGCCAGCAGTTTATCCAGGGGACAGGGTGGGTACGAGCAGTACTTC
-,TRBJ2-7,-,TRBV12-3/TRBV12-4,CASRRDRLYEQYF,TGTGCCAGCAGGAGAGACAGGCTATACGAGCAGTACTTC
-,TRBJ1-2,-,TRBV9,CASSVGTANYGYTF,TGTGCCAGCAGCGTAGGGACAGCTAACTATGGCTACACCTTC
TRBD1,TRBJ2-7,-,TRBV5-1,CASSLALLRDRDSYEQYF,TGCGCCAGCAGCTTGGCACTACTCCGGGACAGGGACTCTTACGAGCAGTACTTC
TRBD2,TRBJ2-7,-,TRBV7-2,CASSSQTSGVYEQYF,TGTGCCAGCAGCTCCCAGACTAGCGGGGTTTACGAGCAGTACTTC
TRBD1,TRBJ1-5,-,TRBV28,CASSPAGQGANQPQHF,TGTGCCAGCAGCCCTGCTGGACAGGGCGCCAATCAGCCCCAGCATTTT
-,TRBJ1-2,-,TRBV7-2,CASSLGQTRRGYTF,TGTGCCAGCAGCTTAGGACAGACCCGTCGGGGCTACACCTTC
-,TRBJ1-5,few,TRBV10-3,CATAAGDQPQHF,TGTGCCACCGCCGCCGGGGATCAGCCCCAGCATTTT
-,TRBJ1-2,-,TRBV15,CATSRDPEGSGYTF,TGTGCCACCAGCAGAGATCCGGAGGGGAGTGGCTACACCTTC
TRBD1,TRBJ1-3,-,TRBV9,CASSAGSGQGASGNTIYF,TGTGCCAGCAGCGCAGGATCGGGACAGGGGGCTTCTGGAAACACCATATATTTT